This record looks at one T cell receptor beta chain sequence and its context. This clone's antigen is unknown. No clone much larger than this one lies a single base away; base qualities are absent. The intended sense of this specimen's time point label: baseline before first vaccination. Samples from vaccinated people were obtained from the UK trials COV001 and COV002, which included a single-blind randomized controlled phase 2/3 trial of AZD1222 (ChAdOx1 nCoV-19) in healthy adults. Trial participant PBMC samples were collected at day 0 and day 28 after the second dose for TCRbeta chain sequencing. The CDR3 regions of human TCRbeta chains were analyzed by immunosequencing. The source study handled its data this way. TCRs in the repertoires were matched against a reference library of SARS-CoV-2-specific TCRs that had been generated with the MIRA antigen-specificity platform. Breadth meant the fraction of unique TCRs that were SARS-CoV-2-associated, whereas depth meant the fraction of total T cells that were SARS-CoV-2-associated. Using the MIRA data, each spike-specific TCR was mapped to the spike region that the TCR reacts to and placed in a CD4 or CD8 class. Log10-transformed breadth and depth values were compared by one-way ANOVA with Sidak's multiple comparisons tests. As stored in TCRdb, this immuneACCESS dataset retains in-frame rearrangements with V and J assigned. A fraction of the clones does not appear; measured against another copy, unresolved V genes explain less than half of the discrepancy, and the remainder lacks a known reason. The DNA was the basis for D and trimming; V, J and clone size are from that table. The sample profile shows around 180,000 clones; around 93% of them were found once. About 9.2% of the sample lies in the top ten.

This entry is derived from a study of T cell responses to AZD1222 COVID-19 vaccine (dated by TCRdb to the early 2020s). Turning to the overall study: AZD1222 recipients whose second dose came at about 4 weeks and those whose second dose came at about 12 weeks were combined into one group, since spike-specific TCR depth and breadth did not differ between the two schedules. Trial participants were enrolled into age subgroups of 18-55, 56-69 and 70-plus years, which contained about 150, 28 and 57 TCR-sequenced participants, respectively. A total of 230 to 250 trial participants underwent TCR sequencing, of whom some 200 had received two doses of AZD1222 and approximately 26 had received two doses of the MenACWY control vaccine.

At the junction V is shortened by 6 bases and J by 8 bases; bases outside the gene matches: 6. The CDR3 runs 11 residues from the cysteine to the phenylalanine. Only CDR3 DNA is held: 33 bases, read in frame from base 1. Based on the germline V gene (reference sequence), the CDR1 and CDR2 sequences are DFQATT and SNEGSKA. Results and caveats for the whole study, not just this receptor: Because no samples from the day 14 peak response were available, repertoires could be characterized only after the peak T cell response. The whole spike protein was spanned by vaccine-associated CD4 TCRs, and dominant responses were seen in regions 160-218 and 743-854. The 56-69-year group was small, and its depth increase did not reach significance, likely because of low power. Participants were mostly white British and included more females than males, and it was suggested by the authors that clonal diversity may have been underestimated. Spike-specific TCR breadth and depth rose significantly after two AZD1222 doses compared with day 0 and with MenACWY recipients. Reportedly, close to half of the unique spike-specific TCRs recognized epitopes lying outside the regions that are mutated in the B.1.351 and B.1.1.7 variants. Conclusions about previously exposed vaccinees are limited because only six or seven AZD1222 recipients were SARS-CoV-2 seropositive at baseline.

The sequence is built from TRBV20-1 and TRBJ1-2; 7 bases in the middle match TRBD1. The specimen was peripheral blood, collected on day 0 of AZD1222 vaccination. The TCR was taken from an adult in good health. In nucleotide form, the sequence is TGCAGTGCAAGGGACAGCGGGGGCTACACCTTC. This translates into CSARDSGGYTF.